The rows below give T cell receptor beta chains drawn from one sample of a study of blood T cell repertoires in COVID-19. TCRdb's table, derived via immunoSEQ multiplex PCR, lists solely in-frame clones and lacks some. This sample yields about 330,000 clones, of which around 86% are seen a single time; more than 9% belongs to the top ten. What was sequenced was PBMCs or T cells enriched from blood (not recorded which). These receptors originate from a young woman who had recovered from COVID-19. CDR3s include the opening cysteine and the closing phenylalanine or tryptophan. Each record gives: V gene, clone size, D gene, J gene, CDR3 DNA, CDR3 protein. A D gene is named only where the DNA matches it firmly. Not every row has a clone size; where given, it reads once, few, many or a size class.

>TRBV28|NA|NA|TRBJ1-2
TGTGCCAGCAGTCGTCAACAGGTTAACTATGGCTACACCTTC
CASSRQQVNYGYTF
>TRBV15|few|NA|TRBJ2-1
TGTGCCACCAGCAGAGTGGAGGGAGCTGAACGGAATGAGCAGTTCTTC
CATSRVEGAERNEQFF
>TRBV6-4|NA|NA|TRBJ2-5
TGTGCCAGCAGCCGGGATCCCTCGGGGACCCAGTACTTC
CASSRDPSGTQYF
>TRBV30|NA|NA|TRBJ1-3
TGTGCCTGGAGTGTACAAGGAAACACCATATATTTT
CAWSVQGNTIYF
>TRBV10-3|NA|NA|TRBJ1-1
TGTGCCATCAGTGAGTCTCAACAGGGGAACACTGAAGCTTTCTTT
CAISESQQGNTEAFF
>TRBV3-1/TRBV3-2|NA|TRBD1|TRBJ2-6
TGTGCCAGCAGCCACCTGGGACAGGCCCTCTCTGGGGCCAACGTCCTGACTTTC
CASSHLGQALSGANVLTF
>TRBV5-1|NA|TRBD2|TRBJ2-5
TGCGCCAGCAGCTTGTATCTTCTAGCGGGCACAGTCGGAGAGACCCAGTACTTC
CASSLYLLAGTVGETQYF
>TRBV5-1|NA|TRBD1|TRBJ1-2
TGCGCCAGCAGCTCGGACAGGCGCTTGGATGGCTACACCTTC
CASSSDRRLDGYTF
>TRBV5-1|NA|TRBD1|TRBJ2-3
TGCGCCAGCAGCTTGGTGGCAGGGGGCAACACAGATACGCAGTATTTT
CASSLVAGGNTDTQYF
>TRBV2|few|TRBD1|TRBJ2-7
TGTGCCAGCAGTAGACAGGGAAACTCCTACGAGCAGTACTTC
CASSRQGNSYEQYF
>TRBV11-2|NA|TRBD2|TRBJ2-5
TGTGCCAGCAGCTTATCCGGGACTAGCTTCAAAGAGACCCAGTACTTC
CASSLSGTSFKETQYF
>TRBV27|NA|NA|TRBJ1-2
TGTGCCAGCAGTTTGGAGGGCAGCACTAACTATGGCTACACCTTC
CASSLEGSTNYGYTF
>TRBV12-3/TRBV12-4|NA|NA|TRBJ2-3
TGTGCCAGCAGCCCTCGTCATACGCAGTATTTT
CASSPRHTQYF
>TRBV2|NA|TRBD2|TRBJ2-2
TGTGCCAGCAGTGAAAGCGGGGGGTTTCGAGGGGAGCTGTTTTTT
CASSESGGFRGELFF
>TRBV6-5|NA|NA|TRBJ1-2
TGTGCCAGCAGGAGGTCTAGGCAAGGCTACACCTTC
CASRRSRQGYTF
>TRBV2|NA|NA|TRBJ1-5
TGTGCCAGCAGTGAGGACAGCCAGGGCAATCAGCCCCAGCATTTT
CASSEDSQGNQPQHF
>TRBV7-3|NA|NA|TRBJ2-3
TGTGCCAGCAGCCTCGTGGGGGGTGAAGATACGCAGTATTTT
CASSLVGGEDTQYF
>TRBV29-1|once|NA|TRBJ2-3
TGCAGCGTAGGTTTTCGACAGTGGGGAGATACGCAGTATTTT
CSVGFRQWGDTQYF
>TRBV19|NA|TRBD1|TRBJ1-3
TGTGCCAGTAGCCACAGGGGGGAGTCCTCTGGAAACACCATATATTTT
CASSHRGESSGNTIYF
>TRBV5-5|NA|TRBD1|TRBJ2-5
TGTGCCAGCAGAATTACCGGACAGGGCGAAGGAGAGACCCAGTACTTC
CASRITGQGEGETQYF
>TRBV2|NA|NA|TRBJ1-2
TGTGCCAGCAGTGAAGCGCGGGGACTGCTTTATGGCTACACCTTC
CASSEARGLLYGYTF
>TRBV2|few|NA|TRBJ1-1
TGTGCCAGCAGAACCCCGGACAAGAACACTGAAGCTTTCTTT
CASRTPDKNTEAFF
>TRBV9|NA|NA|TRBJ2-6
TGTGCCAGCAGCGTAGACGGCAGGAGGCCTGCTGGGGCCAACGTCCTGACTTTC
CASSVDGRRPAGANVLTF
>TRBV2|once|NA|TRBJ1-1
TGTGCCAGCAGACGGGCCTCGGCGGGGACTGAAGCTTTCTTT
CASRRASAGTEAFF
>TRBV9|NA|NA|TRBJ2-1
TGTGCCAGCAGCGTGGCTAGCGTCAACAATGAGCAGTTCTTC
CASSVASVNNEQFF
>TRBV5-1|NA|NA|TRBJ1-1
TGCGCCAGCAGCTTATCCAGGAACACTGAAGCTTTCTTT
CASSLSRNTEAFF
>TRBV19|once|NA|TRBJ1-1
TGTGCCAGTAGTCTCACAGGGATAGCTGAAGCTTTCTTT
CASSLTGIAEAFF
>TRBV29-1|few|NA|TRBJ1-1
TGCAGCGTTCTCGGGAATTCAAACATGAACACTGAAGCTTTCTTT
CSVLGNSNMNTEAFF
>TRBV12-3/TRBV12-4|NA|TRBD1|TRBJ1-2
TGTGCCAGCAGATTAGGGACAGGCTATGGCTACACCTTC
CASRLGTGYGYTF
>TRBV27|NA|NA|TRBJ1-1
TGTGCCAGCAGTTTAGCGGGGGTGGCTTTCTTT
CASSLAGVAFF
>TRBV7-9|NA|NA|TRBJ2-1
TGTGCCAGCAGCTTAGCGGAGGGGAGCTCCTACAATGAGCAGTTCTTC
CASSLAEGSSYNEQFF
>TRBV4-1|NA|NA|TRBJ2-3
TGCGCCAGCAGCCAAGTGGCGCAGGGAGGATCAGATACGCAGTATTTT
CASSQVAQGGSDTQYF
>TRBV5-4|NA|TRBD2|TRBJ2-5
TGTGCCAGCAGCGTCCAACTAGCGGGGGGGCGAGAGACCCAGTACTTC
CASSVQLAGGRETQYF
>TRBV18|NA|TRBD1|TRBJ2-5
TGTGCCAGCTCACCAACCTCACAGGGGTTGGGGGAGACCCAGTACTTC
CASSPTSQGLGETQYF
>TRBV18|NA|NA|TRBJ1-2
TGTGCCAGCTCACCCCAAGAAGAAAGTAGCTATGGCTACACCTTC
CASSPQEESSYGYTF
>TRBV5-1|NA|TRBD2|TRBJ2-1
TGCGCCAGCAGCTTGGGCCGGACTAGCGGGGCTGGGGATGAGCAGTTCTTC
CASSLGRTSGAGDEQFF
>TRBV28|NA|NA|TRBJ1-5
TGTGCCAGCAGTTTATTTTCCAGGGGAGCCGGGACGGGCAATCAGCCCCAGCATTTT
CASSLFSRGAGTGNQPQHF
>TRBV7-9|NA|NA|TRBJ2-1
TGTGCCAGCAGCACTCCAGACAGTTACAATGAGCAGTTCTTC
CASSTPDSYNEQFF
>TRBV30|NA|NA|TRBJ1-3
TGTGCCTGGAGTTCTACGGGAACGGCTGGAAACACCATATATTTT
CAWSSTGTAGNTIYF
>TRBV4-1|NA|NA|TRBJ1-2
TGCGCCAGCAGCCGGGAGAGGGAAGACTATGGCTACACCTTC
CASSREREDYGYTF
>TRBV13|once|NA|TRBJ2-7
TGTGCCAGCAGCTCGACTCTGAAATACGAGCAGTACTTC
CASSSTLKYEQYF
>TRBV21-1|NA|NA|TRBJ2-7
TGTGCCAGCAGCAAAGAAGAGGAGCGGGGGTGCCCTTACGAGCAGTACTTC
CASSKEEERGCPYEQYF
>TRBV30|NA|NA|TRBJ1-2
TGTGCCTGGAGCGAGGGGAGGGGCCTTAACTATGGCTACACCTTC
CAWSEGRGLNYGYTF
>TRBV12-3/TRBV12-4|NA|TRBD1|TRBJ1-2
TGTGCCAGCAGCCTCACAGGGGACGTCGGCTACACCTTC
CASSLTGDVGYTF
>TRBV30|NA|TRBD1|TRBJ2-3
TGTGCCTGGAGTCTAAGACAGGGGGCGTTGACAGATACGCAGTATTTT
CAWSLRQGALTDTQYF
>TRBV12-5|NA|TRBD1|TRBJ2-7
TGTGCTAGTGGTTTGCCCCCTCGTGGGGGGACAGGCTCCTACGAGCAGTACTTC
CASGLPPRGGTGSYEQYF